These 27 T cell receptor beta chains share one sample of origin, sequenced in a study of beta chain features in type 1 diabetes. The investigators reverse transcribed all of the isolated RNA, so they sequenced expressed TCRB transcripts. The table came from immunoSEQ multiplex PCR; TCRdb's copy has only in-frame clones and leaves some out. The sample lists approximately 330,000 clones, roughly 9.6% occurring once. Material for sequencing was naive CD4+ T cells from blood. Every receptor here comes from a woman aged 25 to 39 in good health.

This clone appeared a few times. This chain links TRBV30 with TRBJ1-1; D may be TRBD1 (6 bases). The CDR3 has 15 amino acids. CDR1 GTSNPN and CDR2 SVGIG come from the germline V gene (reference sequence). Trimming cost V 1 base and J 8 bases, with 20 bases left between them. The CDR3 is CAWSGLGQGGVEAFF. The CDR3 DNA is TGTGCCTGGAGTGGTTTGGGACAAGGTGGCGTCGAAGCTTTCTTT.

The chain combines TRBV7-3 with TRBJ1-1, with D tentatively TRBD1 (5 bases). The V and J ends lost 4 bases and 1 base respectively, with 7 bases between them. The germline V gene encodes CDR1 SGHTA and CDR2 FQGTGA. This CDR3 is 13 amino acids long. CDR3 sequence: CASSSQENTEAFF. DNA of the CDR3: TGTGCCAGCAGCTCACAGGAGAACACTGAAGCTTTCTTT.

The rearrangement links TRBV27 to TRBJ2-7; 9 nucleotides match TRBD2. Germline V lookup: CDR1 MNHEY, CDR2 SMNVEV (reference sequence). The V gene end was trimmed by 5 bases and the J gene end by 4 bases; junction bases not matched to a gene: 12. CDR3 size: 16 residues. The chain's CDR3 is CASSPPPFSGSYEQYF. CDR3 DNA sequence: TGTGCCAGCAGTCCCCCCCCTTTTAGCGGGAGTTACGAGCAGTACTTC.

The table lists this clone with a few counts. The rearrangement joins TRBV27 to TRBJ2-6; 8 nucleotides line up with TRBD1. After removal of 3 bases from V and 1 base from J, the junction contained 8 bases not matched to a gene. Germline V gene data show CDR1 as MNHEY and CDR2 as SMNVEV (reference sequence). This CDR3 has 18 residues. The CDR3 DNA reads as TGTGCCAGCAGTTTTTTCGGACAGGGTGTGTCTGGGGCCAACGTCCTGACTTTC. Protein product: CASSFFGQGVSGANVLTF.

V and J are TRBV4-1 and TRBJ2-7; 9 nucleotides line up with TRBD1. Germline CDR1 reads MGHRA; CDR2 reads YSYEKL. This CDR3 has 15 residues. The J segment lost 0 bases and the V segment lost 4 bases, leaving 4 bases of the junction unmatched. The CDR3 loop is CASSRGQGPSYEQYF. The CDR3 DNA sequence: TGCGCCAGCAGCCGGGGACAGGGCCCCTCCTACGAGCAGTACTTC.

This clone was seen a few times. This chain joins TRBV28 and TRBJ2-1; tentative D call: TRBD2 (7 bases). The germline V and J ends were trimmed by 6 bases and 14 bases, with 20 bases remaining between them. In germline, CDR1 is MDHEN, CDR2 SYDVKM. The CDR3 has 13 residues. CDR3 bases: TGTGCCAGCAGGGGAGGGGGAGGGGAGAGTAAGTTCTTC. Translation: CASRGGGGESKFF.

V is TRBV7-8 and J is TRBJ1-2, with D possibly being TRBD1 (6 bases). CDR1 and CDR2 from the germline V gene are SGHVS and FQNEAQ. The CDR3 contains 15 residues. V lost 5 bases, J lost 0 bases, and 13 bases lay in between. The CDR3 region is CASSTGQPSNYGYTF. In DNA form, the CDR3 reads TGTGCCAGCAGCACTGGACAGCCTTCTAACTATGGCTACACCTTC.

The rearrangement joins TRBV25-1 to TRBJ2-5; D may be TRBD1 (5 bases). CDR3 length: 14 amino acids. V lost 3 bases and J 1 base, leaving 9 bases between the germline ends. Germline values: CDR1 MGHDK, CDR2 SYGVNS. The CDR3 sequence is CASSDREAQETQYF. In DNA, the CDR3 is TGTGCCAGCAGTGACAGGGAAGCCCAAGAGACCCAGTACTTC.

This clone occurred a few times. This chain joins TRBV30 and TRBJ1-1; D remains unclear. CDR1 and CDR2 from the germline V gene are GTSNPN and SVGIG (reference sequence). CDR3 length: 12 residues. The V end was cut by 0 bases, the J end by 10 bases, with 12 bases between. The chain's CDR3 is CAWSVNSLGAFF. DNA for the CDR3: TGTGCCTGGAGTGTAAACAGCCTGGGAGCTTTCTTT.

This clone came up a few times. The chain employs TRBV2 and TRBJ2-1; D remains ambiguous. The CDR3 covers 10 residues. V was trimmed by 5 bases and J by 10 bases, leaving 6 bases between them. Germline V lookup: CDR1 SNHLY, CDR2 FYNNEI. CDR3 DNA sequence: TGTGCCAGCAGTTATAGCGAGCAGTTCTTC. It yields the protein CASSYSEQFF.

The V and J genes are TRBV7-2 and TRBJ1-4; TRBD1 aligns across 9 bases. Germline CDR1 reads SGHTA; CDR2 reads FQGNSA. This CDR3 contains 14 residues. J gave up 7 bases and V 5 bases, and 5 bases lay outside the gene matches. CDR3 amino acids: CASSRGQGSEKLFF. CDR3 DNA sequence: TGTGCCAGCAGCCGGGGACAGGGTTCTGAAAAACTGTTTTTT.

The chain carries TRBV7-3 and TRBJ2-4; 14 bases match TRBD2. This CDR3 region has 15 residues. The germline gives CDR1 SGHTA, CDR2 FQGTGA. V lost 5 bases to trimming and J lost 8 bases; unmatched junction nucleotides: 5. The CDR3 sequence: CASSIGTSGSYIQYF. The CDR3 nucleotides read TGTGCCAGCAGCATAGGGACTAGCGGGAGTTACATTCAGTACTTC.

This clone has only a few counts. The chain is built from TRBV10-3 and TRBJ1-4; a weak D match, TRBD1 (5 bases). Germline CDR1 and CDR2: ENHRY and SYGVKD. The CDR3 has 14 residues. With 2 bases removed from V and 2 bases from J, the gap between germline ends came to 6 bases. The CDR3 sequence is CAISEGTTNEKLFF. The DNA of the CDR3 is TGTGCCATCAGTGAGGGGACTACTAATGAAAAACTGTTTTTT.

The J gene is TRBJ2-2, the V gene TRBV5-1; the D is unclear. The CDR3 is 15 amino acids. Deletions cut 0 bases from V and 2 bases from J, with 8 bases between. Per the germline V gene, CDR1 is SGHRS and CDR2 is YFSETQ. This CDR3 is CASSLGGGNTGELFF. CDR3 DNA sequence: TGCGCCAGCAGCTTGGGTGGCGGCAACACCGGGGAGCTGTTTTTT.

This clone was counted only a few times. The chain is built from TRBV7-9 and TRBJ2-7; 12 nucleotides align to TRBD1. This CDR3 is 15 amino acids long. With 7 bases clipped from V and 5 bases from J, the junction kept 9 bases outside the gene matches. Germline CDR1 reads SEHNR; CDR2 reads FQNEAQ (reference sequence). The CDR3 DNA sequence: TGTGCCAGCAACCATATGGGGACAGGGGGCCACGAGCAGTACTTC. The encoded protein is CASNHMGTGGHEQYF.

V gene TRBV27 combines with J gene TRBJ2-1; a weak D match, TRBD2 (7 bases). V lost 3 bases to trimming and J lost 5 bases, with 17 bases between them. The length of the CDR3 is 16 residues. The germline V gene encodes CDR1 MNHEY and CDR2 SMNVEV (reference sequence). The CDR3 here is CASSLFLRGGHNEQFF. Written as DNA, the CDR3 is TGTGCCAGCAGTTTGTTCTTAAGGGGGGGCCACAATGAGCAGTTCTTC.

The J gene is TRBJ2-3, the V gene TRBV4-3; possibly TRBD2 for D (6 bases). Germline values: CDR1 LGHNA, CDR2 YSLEER. Trimming left V 3 bases short and J 3 bases short, with 16 bases between. The CDR3 is made up of 16 amino acids. The CDR3 loop reads CASSHVAASGTDTQYF. CDR3 DNA: TGCGCCAGCAGCCATGTAGCGGCCAGCGGGACAGATACGCAGTATTTT.

V is TRBV10-3 and J is TRBJ2-3; weak D call: TRBD2 (6 bases). This CDR3 has 13 residues. V was cut by 4 bases and J by 5 bases, with 10 bases left in between. In germline, CDR1 is ENHRY, CDR2 SYGVKD. The CDR3 DNA reads as TGTGCCATCAGTGGGGGGGAGCAAGATACGCAGTATTTT. Its translation: CAISGGEQDTQYF.

This clone was seen only a few times. This rearrangement joins TRBV7-2 to TRBJ2-7; D uncertain. CDR3 length: 15 residues. V was pared by 0 bases and J by 0 bases, with 9 bases between. In germline, CDR1 is SGHTA, CDR2 FQGNSA. In nucleotides, the CDR3 is TGTGCCAGCAGCTTAGCCCTTCTCAGCTCCTACGAGCAGTACTTC. This encodes CASSLALLSSYEQYF.

The rearrangement links TRBV5-1 to TRBJ2-1; D is unclear. The length of the CDR3 is 13 residues. Germline assignment: CDR1 SGHRS and CDR2 YFSETQ. V was clipped by 0 bases and J by 5 bases, with 6 bases between them. CDR3 residues: CASSLAGDNEQFF. The CDR3 nucleotides read TGCGCCAGCAGCTTGGCGGGTGACAATGAGCAGTTCTTC.

The V and J genes are TRBV4-1 and TRBJ2-1, with D possibly TRBD1 on 6 matching bases. Germline V gene data show CDR1 as MGHRA and CDR2 as YSYEKL. This CDR3 is 16 amino acids long. Trimming took off 0 bases at V and 7 bases at J, with 16 bases between the two ends. The CDR3 DNA reads TGCGCCAGCAGCCAAGATCAAGAACAGGGACGAAATGAGCAGTTCTTC. It codes for CASSQDQEQGRNEQFF.

The rearrangement uses TRBV7-9 and TRBJ2-2; TRBD1 matches at 10 bases. The CDR3 spans 17 residues. Germline V gene lookup returns CDR1 SEHNR and CDR2 FQNEAQ (reference sequence). With V trimmed by 5 bases and J by 5 bases, 11 bases remained unmatched. The DNA for the CDR3 is TGTGCCAGCAGCAGGGGACAGGGGCTCGCTCCAACCGGGGAGCTGTTTTTT. It specifies CASSRGQGLAPTGELFF.

The genes are TRBV30 and TRBJ1-1; 11 positions match TRBD1. Germline-derived CDR1 and CDR2 are GTSNPN and SVGIG (reference sequence). Trimming cost V 3 bases and J 0 bases; bases outside gene matches: 12. The CDR3 extends over 18 amino acids. The CDR3 DNA is TGTGCCTGGAGGAGGTGGACAGGGGGCGCCCAGTTGAACACTGAAGCTTTCTTT. It yields the protein CAWRRWTGGAQLNTEAFF.

The genes are TRBV28 and TRBJ2-1, with TRBD2 matching over 12 bases. After removal of 6 bases from V and 0 bases from J, the junction contained 3 bases not matched to a gene. This CDR3 comprises 16 residues. Germline CDR1 reads MDHEN; CDR2 reads SYDVKM. The CDR3 DNA follows: TGTGCCAGCAGACCACTAGCGGGAGGCTCCTACAATGAGCAGTTCTTC. Amino acid sequence: CASRPLAGGSYNEQFF.

J is TRBJ2-1 and V is TRBV29-1, with TRBD1 as a possible D gene (7 bases). The CDR3 has 16 amino acids. CDR1 SQVTM and CDR2 ANQGSEA come from the germline V gene. The V end was cut by 4 bases, the J end by 3 bases, with 19 bases between. CDR3 sequence: CSVVEGAATLYNEQFF. The CDR3 coding sequence is TGCAGCGTTGTGGAGGGGGCTGCCACGCTCTACAATGAGCAGTTCTTC.

The chain links TRBV18 to TRBJ2-7, with 15 bases identical to TRBD2. Germline lookup yields CDR1 KGHSH and CDR2 LQKENI. V trimming: 6 bases; J trimming: 6 bases; junction bases outside the gene matches: 6. CDR3 length: 15 residues. The CDR3 loop is CASSAGLAGGPEQYF. CDR3 DNA sequence: TGTGCCAGCTCGGCCGGACTAGCGGGAGGGCCCGAGCAGTACTTC.

This clone was seen more than once but under ten times. The V gene is TRBV7-2, the J gene TRBJ2-5, with TRBD2 matching 9 bases. The J segment lost 3 bases and the V segment lost 6 bases, leaving 2 bases of the junction unmatched. The germline V gene encodes CDR1 SGHTA and CDR2 FQGNSA. This CDR3 spans 13 amino acids. The chain's CDR3 is CASRTSGKETQYF. Here the CDR3 DNA reads TGTGCCAGCAGGACTAGCGGCAAAGAGACCCAGTACTTC.